This T cell receptor beta chain was obtained from a study of Ad26.COV2.S vaccination and SARS-CoV-2 variants. Study-level information: The donor participated in the COV1001 trial, in its Ad26.COV2.S arm. Intramuscular Ad26.COV2.S doses were given once or twice, 56 days apart. Study-level points and caveats: The study found higher spike-specific TCR breadth in vaccine than placebo recipients. Recipients of either vaccine or placebo displayed similar breadth of non-spike TCRs.

This clone was seen once. What it binds is unknown. Clones were sequenced by immunoSEQ multiplex PCR, and TCRdb holds only the in-frame ones, with some missing. The sample lists 300,000 to 350,000 clones, approximately 86% seen once, with about 10% in the top ten. Sample treatment: over 15 received Ad26.COV2.S at low or high dose, single or two shots; a few received placebo; per-sample allocation not given. After the first vaccine or placebo injection, samples were drawn on day 63. Between the trimmed V and J ends, which lost 4 bases and 2 bases, there was a span of 11 bases. Germline-derived CDR1 and CDR2 are LNHDA and SQIVND (reference sequence). The CDR3 spans 14 residues.

This clonotype was sampled from a person aged 18-65 years who received the Ad26.COV2.S COVID-19 vaccine or a placebo. The chain uses TRBV19 and TRBJ2-5; D tentatively reads TRBD1 or TRBD2 (5 bases each). Source: peripheral blood, taken in a trial of Ad26.COV2.S vaccine versus placebo. CDR3 region: CASSTRGHQETQYF. The CDR3 bases are TGTGCCAGTAGTACCCGGGGCCATCAAGAGACCCAGTACTTC.